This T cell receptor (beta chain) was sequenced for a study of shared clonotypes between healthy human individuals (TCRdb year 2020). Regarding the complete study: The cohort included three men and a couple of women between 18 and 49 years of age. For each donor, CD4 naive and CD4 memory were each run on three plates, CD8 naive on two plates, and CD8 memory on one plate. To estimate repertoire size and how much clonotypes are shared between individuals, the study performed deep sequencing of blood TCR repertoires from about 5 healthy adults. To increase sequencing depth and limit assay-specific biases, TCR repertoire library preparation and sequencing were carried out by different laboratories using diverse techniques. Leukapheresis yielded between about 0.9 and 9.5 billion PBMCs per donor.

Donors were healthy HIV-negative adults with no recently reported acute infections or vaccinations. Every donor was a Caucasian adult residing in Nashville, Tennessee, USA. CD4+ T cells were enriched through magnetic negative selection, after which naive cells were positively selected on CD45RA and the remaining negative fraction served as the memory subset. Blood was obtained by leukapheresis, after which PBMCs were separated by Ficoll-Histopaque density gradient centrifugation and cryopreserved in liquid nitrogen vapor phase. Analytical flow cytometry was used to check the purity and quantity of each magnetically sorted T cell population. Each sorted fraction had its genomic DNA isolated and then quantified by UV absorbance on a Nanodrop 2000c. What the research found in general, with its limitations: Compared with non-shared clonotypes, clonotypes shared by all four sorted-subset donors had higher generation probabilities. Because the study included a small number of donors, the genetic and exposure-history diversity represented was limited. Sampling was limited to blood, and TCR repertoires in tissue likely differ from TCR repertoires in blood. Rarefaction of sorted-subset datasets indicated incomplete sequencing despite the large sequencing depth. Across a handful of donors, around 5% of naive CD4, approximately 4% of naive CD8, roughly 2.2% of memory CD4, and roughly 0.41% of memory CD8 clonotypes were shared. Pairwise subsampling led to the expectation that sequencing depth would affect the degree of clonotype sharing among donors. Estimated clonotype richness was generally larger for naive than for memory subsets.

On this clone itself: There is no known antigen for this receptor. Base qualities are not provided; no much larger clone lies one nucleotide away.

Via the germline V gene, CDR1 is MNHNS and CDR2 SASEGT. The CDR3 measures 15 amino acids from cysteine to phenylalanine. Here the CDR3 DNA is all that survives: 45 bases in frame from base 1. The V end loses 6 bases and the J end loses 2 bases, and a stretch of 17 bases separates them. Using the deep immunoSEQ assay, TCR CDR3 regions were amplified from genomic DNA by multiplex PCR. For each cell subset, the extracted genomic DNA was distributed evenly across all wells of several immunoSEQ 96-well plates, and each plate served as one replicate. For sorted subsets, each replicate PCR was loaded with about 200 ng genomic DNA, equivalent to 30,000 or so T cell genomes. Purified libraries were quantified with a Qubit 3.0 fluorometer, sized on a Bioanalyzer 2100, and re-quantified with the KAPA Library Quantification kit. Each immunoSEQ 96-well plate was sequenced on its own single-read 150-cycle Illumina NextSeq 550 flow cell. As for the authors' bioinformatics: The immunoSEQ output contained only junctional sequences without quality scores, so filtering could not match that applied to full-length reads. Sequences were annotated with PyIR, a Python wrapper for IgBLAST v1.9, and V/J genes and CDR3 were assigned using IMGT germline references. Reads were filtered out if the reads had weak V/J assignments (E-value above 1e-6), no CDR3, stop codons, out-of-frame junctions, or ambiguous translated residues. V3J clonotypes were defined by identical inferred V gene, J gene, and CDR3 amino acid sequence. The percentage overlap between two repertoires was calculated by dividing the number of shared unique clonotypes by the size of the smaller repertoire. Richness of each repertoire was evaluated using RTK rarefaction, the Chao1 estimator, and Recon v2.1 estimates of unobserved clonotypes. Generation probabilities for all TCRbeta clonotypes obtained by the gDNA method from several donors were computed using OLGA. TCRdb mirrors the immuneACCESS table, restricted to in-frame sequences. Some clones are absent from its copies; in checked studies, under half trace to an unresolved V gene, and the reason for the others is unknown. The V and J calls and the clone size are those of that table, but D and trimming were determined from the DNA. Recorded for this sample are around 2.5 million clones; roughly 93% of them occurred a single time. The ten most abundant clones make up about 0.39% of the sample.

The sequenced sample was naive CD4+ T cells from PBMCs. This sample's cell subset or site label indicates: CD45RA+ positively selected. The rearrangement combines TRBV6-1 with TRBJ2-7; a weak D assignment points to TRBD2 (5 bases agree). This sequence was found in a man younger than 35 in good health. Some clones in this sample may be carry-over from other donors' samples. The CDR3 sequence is CASRDEGMATYEQYF. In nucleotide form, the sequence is TGTGCCAGCAGGGACGAGGGTATGGCCACCTACGAGCAGTACTTC.